The entry that follows covers one T cell receptor (beta chain) sequence. The record originates from a study of shared clonotypes between healthy human individuals. An assay was performed, and its level was deep. Splitting of each subset's genomic DNA was done evenly across several immunoSEQ plates. Produced via immunoSEQ multiplex PCR; TCRdb's table is partial and in-frame only. The sample comprises 400,000 to 600,000 clones, almost 80% of which are singletons, and around an eighth rests with the top ten. Recent vaccinations or acute infections were absent in the healthy HIV-negative adult donors. Germline V gene sequence: CDR1 SGHTA, CDR2 FQGTGA. V lost 4 bases and J lost 12; bases outside the gene matches: 12. The CDR3 has 14 residues.

The sample consisted of PBMCs. This clonotype was obtained from a woman in her forties in good health. Some clones in this sample may be carry-over from other donors' samples. The chain combines TRBV7-3 with TRBJ2-3, with 8 bases fitting TRBD2. CDR3 residues: CASSSGTSGTSQYF. The DNA for the CDR3 is TGTGCCAGCAGCTCGGGGACATCCGGGACTAGTCAGTATTTT.